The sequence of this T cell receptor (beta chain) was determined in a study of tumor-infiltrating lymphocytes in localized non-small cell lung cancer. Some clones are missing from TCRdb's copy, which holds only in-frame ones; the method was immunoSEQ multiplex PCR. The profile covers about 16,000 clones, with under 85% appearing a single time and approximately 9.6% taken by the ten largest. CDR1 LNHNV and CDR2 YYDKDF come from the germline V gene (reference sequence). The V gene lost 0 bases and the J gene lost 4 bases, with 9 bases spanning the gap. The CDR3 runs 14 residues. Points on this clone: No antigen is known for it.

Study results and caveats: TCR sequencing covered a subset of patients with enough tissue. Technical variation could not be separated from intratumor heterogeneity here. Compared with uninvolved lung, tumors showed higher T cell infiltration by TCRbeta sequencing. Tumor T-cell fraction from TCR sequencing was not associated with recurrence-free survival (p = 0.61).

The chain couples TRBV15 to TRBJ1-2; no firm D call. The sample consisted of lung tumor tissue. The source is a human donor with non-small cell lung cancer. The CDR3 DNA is TGTGCCACCAGCAGAGATCGATCTTTCTATGGCTACACCTTC. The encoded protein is CATSRDRSFYGYTF.